Sequencing of this T cell receptor (beta chain) was carried out in a study of early stage breast cancer tumors. Profiled with immunoSEQ multiplex PCR; TCRdb holds only in-frame clones, not every one. Altogether 65,000 to 75,000 clones are present, approximately 84% being singletons, with the ten largest covering approximately 4.5%. The CDR3 extends over 16 amino acids. Trimming took off 5 bases at V and 6 bases at J, with 20 bases between the two ends. Germline assignment: CDR1 LNHDA and CDR2 SQIVND (reference sequence). The receptor was isolated from a person aged 40-50 years with breast cancer. The material sequenced was blood. The rearrangement joins TRBV19 to TRBJ2-1; TRBD2 is a possible D gene (6 bases). CDR3 coding DNA: TGTGCCAGTAGTGCCACCCGGGGGACCCGGACCAATGAGCAGTTCTTC. It codes for CASSATRGTRTNEQFF.